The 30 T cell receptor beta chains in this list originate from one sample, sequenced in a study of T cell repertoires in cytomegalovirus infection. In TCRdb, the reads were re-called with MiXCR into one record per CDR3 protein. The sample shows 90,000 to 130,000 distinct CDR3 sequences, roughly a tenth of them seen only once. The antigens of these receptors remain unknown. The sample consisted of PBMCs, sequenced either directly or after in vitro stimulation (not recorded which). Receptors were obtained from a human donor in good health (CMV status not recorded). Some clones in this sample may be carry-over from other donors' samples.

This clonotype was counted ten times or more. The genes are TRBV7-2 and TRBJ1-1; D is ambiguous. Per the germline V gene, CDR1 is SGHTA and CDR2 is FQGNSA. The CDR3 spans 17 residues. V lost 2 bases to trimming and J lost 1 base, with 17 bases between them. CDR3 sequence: CASSLIPLAQTNTEAFF. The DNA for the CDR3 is TGTGCCAGCAGCTTAATTCCCCTTGCACAGACGAACACTGAAGCTTTCTTT.

In nucleotides, the CDR3 is TGTGCCTGGAGTCCACGACAGGCTTTCTTT. This translates into CAWSPRQAFF. The J gene is TRBJ1-1, the V gene TRBV30; tentative D call: TRBD1 (5 bases). This CDR3 comprises 10 residues. From germline, CDR1 is GTSNPN and CDR2 SVGIG (reference sequence). V lost 2 bases, J lost 11 bases, and 9 bases lay in between.

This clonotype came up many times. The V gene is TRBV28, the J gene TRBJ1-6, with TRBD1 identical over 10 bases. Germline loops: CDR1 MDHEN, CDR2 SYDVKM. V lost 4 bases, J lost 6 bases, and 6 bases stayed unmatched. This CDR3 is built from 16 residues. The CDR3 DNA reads TGTGCCAGCAGTTCGGGACAGGGGTTTGGTAATTCACCCCTCCACTTT. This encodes CASSSGQGFGNSPLHF.

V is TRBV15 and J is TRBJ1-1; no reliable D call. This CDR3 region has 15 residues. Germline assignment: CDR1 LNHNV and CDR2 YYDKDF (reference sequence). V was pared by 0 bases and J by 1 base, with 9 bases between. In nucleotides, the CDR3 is TGTGCCACCAGCAGAGATCTCTGGGGGAACACTGAAGCTTTCTTT. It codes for CATSRDLWGNTEAFF.

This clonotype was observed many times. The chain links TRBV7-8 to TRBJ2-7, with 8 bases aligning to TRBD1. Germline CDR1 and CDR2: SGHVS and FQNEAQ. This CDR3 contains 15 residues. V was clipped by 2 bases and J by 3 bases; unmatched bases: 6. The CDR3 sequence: CASSLRSGGLYEQYF. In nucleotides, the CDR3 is TGTGCCAGCAGCTTAAGGTCAGGGGGCCTCTACGAGCAGTACTTC.

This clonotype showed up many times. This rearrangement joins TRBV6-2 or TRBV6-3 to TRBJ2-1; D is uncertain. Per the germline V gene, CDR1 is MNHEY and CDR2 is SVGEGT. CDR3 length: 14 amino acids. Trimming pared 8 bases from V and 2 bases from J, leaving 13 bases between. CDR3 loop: CASWAVRTYNEQFF. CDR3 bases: TGTGCCAGCTGGGCCGTTAGGACCTACAATGAGCAGTTCTTC.

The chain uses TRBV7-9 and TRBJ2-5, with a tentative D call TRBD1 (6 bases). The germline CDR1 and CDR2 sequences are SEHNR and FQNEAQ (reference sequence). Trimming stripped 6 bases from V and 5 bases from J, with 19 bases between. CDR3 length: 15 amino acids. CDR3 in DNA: TGTGCCAGCAGTCCAGCCTACAGGGATCGGGAGACCCAGTACTTC. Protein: CASSPAYRDRETQYF.

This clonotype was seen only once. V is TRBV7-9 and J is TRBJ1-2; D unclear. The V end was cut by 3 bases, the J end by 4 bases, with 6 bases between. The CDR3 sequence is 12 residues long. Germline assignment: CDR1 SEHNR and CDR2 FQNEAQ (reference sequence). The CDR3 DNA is TGTGCCAGCAGCTTGGGCCTCTATGGCTACACCTTC. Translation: CASSLGLYGYTF.

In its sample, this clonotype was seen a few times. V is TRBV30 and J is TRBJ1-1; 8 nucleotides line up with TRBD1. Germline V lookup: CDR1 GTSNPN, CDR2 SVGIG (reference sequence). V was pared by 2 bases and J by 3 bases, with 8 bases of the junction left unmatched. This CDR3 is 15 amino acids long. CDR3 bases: TGTGCCTGGAGTATACAGGGGGAATTCTACACTGAAGCTTTCTTT. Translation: CAWSIQGEFYTEAFF.

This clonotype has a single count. The DNA of the CDR3 is TGTGCCAGCAGCTTAGAGGGCGTGACCGGGGAGCTGTTTTTT. This codes for CASSLEGVTGELFF. The genes are TRBV7-2 and TRBJ2-2; D call uncertain. The CDR3 has 14 residues. V was cut by 1 base and J by 5 bases, with 8 bases left in between. Germline assignment: CDR1 SGHTA and CDR2 FQGNSA.

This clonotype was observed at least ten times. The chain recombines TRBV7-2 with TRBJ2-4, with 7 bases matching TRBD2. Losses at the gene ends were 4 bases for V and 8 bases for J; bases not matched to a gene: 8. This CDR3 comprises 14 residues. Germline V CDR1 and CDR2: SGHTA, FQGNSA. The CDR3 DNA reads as TGTGCCAGCAGCTCCCCCGGGGGAGGGGACATTCAGTACTTC. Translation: CASSSPGGGDIQYF.

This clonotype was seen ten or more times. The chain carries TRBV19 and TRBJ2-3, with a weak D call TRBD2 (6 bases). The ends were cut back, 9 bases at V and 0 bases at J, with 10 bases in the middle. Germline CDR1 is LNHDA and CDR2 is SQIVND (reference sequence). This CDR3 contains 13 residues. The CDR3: CASRAGSTDTQYF. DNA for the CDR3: TGTGCCAGCCGGGCGGGAAGCACAGATACGCAGTATTTT.

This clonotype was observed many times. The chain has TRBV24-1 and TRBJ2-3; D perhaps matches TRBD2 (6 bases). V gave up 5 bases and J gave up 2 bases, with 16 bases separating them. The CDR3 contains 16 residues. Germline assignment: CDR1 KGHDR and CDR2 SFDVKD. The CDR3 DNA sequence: TGTGCCACCAGTGGGGTAGCGGCTCCTTACACAGATACGCAGTATTTT. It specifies CATSGVAAPYTDTQYF.

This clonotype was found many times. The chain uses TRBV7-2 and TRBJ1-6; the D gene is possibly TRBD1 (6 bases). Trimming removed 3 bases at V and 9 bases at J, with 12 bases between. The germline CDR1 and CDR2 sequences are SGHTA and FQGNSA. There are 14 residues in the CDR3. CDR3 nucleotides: TGTGCCAGCAGCTTGGGGGGGCGGATTTCACCCCTCCACTTT. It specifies CASSLGGRISPLHF.

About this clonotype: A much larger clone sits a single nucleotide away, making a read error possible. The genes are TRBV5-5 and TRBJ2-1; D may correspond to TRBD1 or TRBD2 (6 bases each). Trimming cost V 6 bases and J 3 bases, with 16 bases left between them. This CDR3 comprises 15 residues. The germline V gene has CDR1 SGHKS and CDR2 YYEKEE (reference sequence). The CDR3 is CASNPLGGDYNEQFF. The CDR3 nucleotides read TGTGCCAGCAACCCTCTCGGGGGCGACTACAATGAGCAGTTCTTC.

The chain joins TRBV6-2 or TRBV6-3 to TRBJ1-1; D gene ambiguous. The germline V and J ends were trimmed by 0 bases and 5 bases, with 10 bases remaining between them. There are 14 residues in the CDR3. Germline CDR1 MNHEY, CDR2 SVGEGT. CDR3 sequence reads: CASSYSRSRTEAFF. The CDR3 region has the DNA TGTGCCAGCAGTTACTCGAGGAGTCGAACTGAAGCTTTCTTT.

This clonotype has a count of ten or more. For the CDR3, the DNA is TGTGCCAGCAGCTTATTGGGACGGGATAATTCACCCCTCCACTTT. Translated: CASSLLGRDNSPLHF. This chain joins TRBV7-2 and TRBJ1-6; a possible D gene is TRBD1 (5 bases). Germline CDR1 SGHTA, CDR2 FQGNSA. The CDR3 covers 15 residues. Trimming pared 2 bases from V and 5 bases from J, leaving 10 bases between.

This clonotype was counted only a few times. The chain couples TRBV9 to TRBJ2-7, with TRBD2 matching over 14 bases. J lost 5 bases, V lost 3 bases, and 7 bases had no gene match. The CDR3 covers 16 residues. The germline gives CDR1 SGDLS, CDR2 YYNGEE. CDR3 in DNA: TGTGCCAGCAGCGCAGGGACTAGCGGGAGCTTACACGAGCAGTACTTC. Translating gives CASSAGTSGSLHEQYF.

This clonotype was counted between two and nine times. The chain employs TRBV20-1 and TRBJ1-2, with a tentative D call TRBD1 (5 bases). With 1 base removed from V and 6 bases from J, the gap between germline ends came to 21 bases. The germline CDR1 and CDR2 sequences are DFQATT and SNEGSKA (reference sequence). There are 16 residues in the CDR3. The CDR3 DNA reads TGCAGTGCTAGAGCTATAATTGGAGGGGAGGAAGATGGCTACACCTTC. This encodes CSARAIIGGEEDGYTF.

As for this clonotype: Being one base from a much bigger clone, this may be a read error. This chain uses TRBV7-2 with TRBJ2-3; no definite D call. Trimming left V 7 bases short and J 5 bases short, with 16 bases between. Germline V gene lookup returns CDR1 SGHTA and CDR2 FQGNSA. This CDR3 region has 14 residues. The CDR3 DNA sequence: TGTGCCAGCACCCTGCGGTTGAACATAGATACGCAGTATTTT. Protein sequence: CASTLRLNIDTQYF.

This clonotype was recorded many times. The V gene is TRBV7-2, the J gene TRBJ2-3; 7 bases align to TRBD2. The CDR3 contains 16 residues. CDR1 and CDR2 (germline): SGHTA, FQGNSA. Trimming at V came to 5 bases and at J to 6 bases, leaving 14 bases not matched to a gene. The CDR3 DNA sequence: TGTGCCAGCAGCGTTGTATGGGGGAGGGGTGTTGATACGCAGTATTTT. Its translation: CASSVVWGRGVDTQYF.

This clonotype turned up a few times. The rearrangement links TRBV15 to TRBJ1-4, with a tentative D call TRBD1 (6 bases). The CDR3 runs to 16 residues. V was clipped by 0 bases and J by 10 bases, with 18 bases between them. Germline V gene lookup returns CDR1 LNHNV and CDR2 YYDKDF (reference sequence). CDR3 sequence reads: CATSRDQGLLGGKLFF. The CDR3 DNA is TGTGCCACCAGCAGAGACCAGGGGTTACTTGGAGGAAAACTGTTTTTT.

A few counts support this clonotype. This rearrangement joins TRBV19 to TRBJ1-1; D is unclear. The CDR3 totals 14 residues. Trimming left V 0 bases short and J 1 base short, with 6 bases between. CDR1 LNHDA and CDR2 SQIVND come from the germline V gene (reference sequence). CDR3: CASSIDNRNTEAFF. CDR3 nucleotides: TGTGCCAGTAGTATAGACAACAGGAACACTGAAGCTTTCTTT.

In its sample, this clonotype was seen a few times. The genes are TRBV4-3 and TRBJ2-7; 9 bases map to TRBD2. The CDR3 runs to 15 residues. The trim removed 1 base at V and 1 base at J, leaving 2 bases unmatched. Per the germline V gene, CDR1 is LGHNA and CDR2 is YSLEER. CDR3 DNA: TGCGCCAGCAGCCAAGGGACTAGCGTTTCCTACGAGCAGTACTTC. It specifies CASSQGTSVSYEQYF.

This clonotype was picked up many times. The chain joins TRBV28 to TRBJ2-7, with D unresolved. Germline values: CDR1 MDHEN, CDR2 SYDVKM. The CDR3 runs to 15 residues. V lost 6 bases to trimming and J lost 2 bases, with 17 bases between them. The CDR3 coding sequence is TGTGCCAGCAGCCCAGGTGCCCGTCCTCCCTACGAGCAGTACTTC. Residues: CASSPGARPPYEQYF. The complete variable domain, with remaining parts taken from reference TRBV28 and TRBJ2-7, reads DVKVTQSSRYLVKRTGEKVFLECVQDMDHENMFWYRQDPGLGLRLIYFSYDVKMKEKGDIPEGYSVSREKKERFSLILESASTNQTSMYLCASSPGARPPYEQYFGPGTRLTVT.

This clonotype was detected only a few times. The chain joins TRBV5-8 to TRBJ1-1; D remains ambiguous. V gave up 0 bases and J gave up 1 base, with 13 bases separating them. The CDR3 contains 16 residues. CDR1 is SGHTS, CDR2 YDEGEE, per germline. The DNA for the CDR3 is TGTGCCAGCAGCTTGGCCAAGCTGGGGAGGAACACTGAAGCTTTCTTT. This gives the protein CASSLAKLGRNTEAFF.

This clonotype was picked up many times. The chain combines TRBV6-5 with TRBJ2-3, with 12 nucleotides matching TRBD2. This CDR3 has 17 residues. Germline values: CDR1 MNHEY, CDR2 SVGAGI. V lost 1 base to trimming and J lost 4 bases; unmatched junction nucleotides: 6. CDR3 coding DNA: TGTGCCAGCAGTTACTTTACGACTAGCGGGAGCCCAGATACGCAGTATTTT. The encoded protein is CASSYFTTSGSPDTQYF.

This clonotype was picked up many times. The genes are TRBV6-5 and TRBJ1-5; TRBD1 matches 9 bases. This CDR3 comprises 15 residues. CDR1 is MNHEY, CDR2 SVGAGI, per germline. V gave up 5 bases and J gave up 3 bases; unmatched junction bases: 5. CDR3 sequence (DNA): TGTGCCAGCAGTCTGACAGGGGGACACAATCAGCCCCAGCATTTT. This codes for CASSLTGGHNQPQHF.

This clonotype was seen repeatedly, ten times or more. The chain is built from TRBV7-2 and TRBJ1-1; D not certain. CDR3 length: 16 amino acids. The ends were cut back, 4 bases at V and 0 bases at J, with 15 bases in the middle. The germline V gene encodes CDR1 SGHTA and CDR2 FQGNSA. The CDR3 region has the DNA TGTGCCAGCAGCTCCCAGCAGGCAGCCATGAACACTGAAGCTTTCTTT. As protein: CASSSQQAAMNTEAFF.

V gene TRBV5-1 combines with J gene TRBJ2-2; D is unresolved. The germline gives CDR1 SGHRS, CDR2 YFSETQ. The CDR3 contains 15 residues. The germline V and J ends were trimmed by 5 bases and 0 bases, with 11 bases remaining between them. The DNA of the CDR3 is TGCGCCAGCAGTCGCGGAACCGCGAACACCGGGGAGCTGTTTTTT. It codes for CASSRGTANTGELFF. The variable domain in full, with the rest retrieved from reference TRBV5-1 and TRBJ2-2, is KAGVTQTPRYLIKTRGQQVTLSCSPISGHRSVSWYQQTPGQGLQFLFEYFSETQRNKGNFPGRFSGRQFSNSRSEMNVSTLELGDSALYLCASSRGTANTGELFFGEGSRLTVL.